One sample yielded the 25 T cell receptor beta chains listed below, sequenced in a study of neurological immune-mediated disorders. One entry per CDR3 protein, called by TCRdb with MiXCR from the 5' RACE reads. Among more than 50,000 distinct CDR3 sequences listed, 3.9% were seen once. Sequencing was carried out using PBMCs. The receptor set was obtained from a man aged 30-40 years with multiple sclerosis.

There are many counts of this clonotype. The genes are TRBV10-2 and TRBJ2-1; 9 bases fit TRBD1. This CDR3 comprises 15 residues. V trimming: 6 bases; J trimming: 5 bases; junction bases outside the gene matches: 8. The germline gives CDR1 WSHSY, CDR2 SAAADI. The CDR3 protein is CASRIRDRANNEQFF. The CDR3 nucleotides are TGCGCCAGCAGGATCCGGGACAGGGCTAACAATGAGCAGTTCTTC.

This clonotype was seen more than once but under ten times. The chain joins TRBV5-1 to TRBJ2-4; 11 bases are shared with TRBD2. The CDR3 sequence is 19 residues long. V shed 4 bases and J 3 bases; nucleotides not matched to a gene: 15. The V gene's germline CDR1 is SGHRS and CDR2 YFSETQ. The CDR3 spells CASSIKIAGGLLVKNIQYF. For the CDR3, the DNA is TGCGCCAGCAGCATCAAAATAGCGGGGGGGCTGTTGGTCAAAAACATTCAGTACTTC.

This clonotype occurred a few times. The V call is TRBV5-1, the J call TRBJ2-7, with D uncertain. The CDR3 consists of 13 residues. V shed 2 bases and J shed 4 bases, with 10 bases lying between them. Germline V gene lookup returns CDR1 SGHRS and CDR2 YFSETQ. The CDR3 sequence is CASSFDQIYEQYF. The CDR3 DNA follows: TGCGCCAGCAGCTTCGATCAGATTTACGAGCAGTACTTC.

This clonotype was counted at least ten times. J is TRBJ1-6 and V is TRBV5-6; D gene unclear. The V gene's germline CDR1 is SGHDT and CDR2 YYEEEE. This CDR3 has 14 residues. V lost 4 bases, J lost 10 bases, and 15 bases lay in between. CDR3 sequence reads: CASSPGPAGSPLHF. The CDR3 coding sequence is TGTGCCAGCAGCCCCGGGCCGGCGGGGTCACCCCTCCACTTT.

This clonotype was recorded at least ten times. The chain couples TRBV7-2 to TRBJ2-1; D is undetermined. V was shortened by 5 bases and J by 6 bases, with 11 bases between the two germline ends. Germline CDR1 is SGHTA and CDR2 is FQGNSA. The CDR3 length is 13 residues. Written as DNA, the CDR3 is TGTGCCAGCAGCACACGGCCCTTCAATGAGCAGTTCTTC. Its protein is CASSTRPFNEQFF.

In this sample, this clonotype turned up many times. The CDR3 reads CASSEPRVTEAFF. The CDR3 DNA is TGTGCCAGCAGTGAACCAAGGGTCACTGAAGCTTTCTTT. The chain couples TRBV2 to TRBJ1-1, with D hard to call. The germline V gene encodes CDR1 SNHLY and CDR2 FYNNEI. The germline V and J ends were trimmed by 2 bases and 4 bases, with 8 bases remaining between them. This CDR3 comprises 13 residues. Based on the CDR3 plus reference TRBV2 and TRBJ1-1, the full variable domain is EPEVTQTPSHQVTQMGQEVILRCVPISNHLYFYWYRQILGQKVEFLVSFYNNEISEKSEIFDDQFSVERPDGSNFTLKIRSTKLEDSAMYFCASSEPRVTEAFFGQGTRLTVV.

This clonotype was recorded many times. CDR3 in DNA: TGCAGTGCCGGACAACAGGGGTCATTAAATCAGCCCCAGCATTTT. It codes for CSAGQQGSLNQPQHF. This chain links TRBV20-1 with TRBJ1-5, with 7 positions matching TRBD1. CDR1 is DFQATT, CDR2 SNEGSKA, per germline (reference sequence). Germline trimming cut 6 bases from V and 4 bases from J; bases unmatched to any gene: 12. This CDR3 is built from 15 residues.

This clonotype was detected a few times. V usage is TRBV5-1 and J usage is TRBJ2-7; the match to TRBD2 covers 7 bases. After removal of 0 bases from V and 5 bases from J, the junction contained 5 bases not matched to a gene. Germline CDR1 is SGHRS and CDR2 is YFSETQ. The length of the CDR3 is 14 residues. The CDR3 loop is CASSLVGGVDEQYF. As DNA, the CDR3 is TGCGCCAGCAGCTTGGTGGGGGGGGTCGACGAGCAGTACTTC. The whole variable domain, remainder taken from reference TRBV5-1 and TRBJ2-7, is KAGVTQTPRYLIKTRGQQVTLSCSPISGHRSVSWYQQTPGQGLQFLFEYFSETQRNKGNFPGRFSGRQFSNSRSEMNVSTLELGDSALYLCASSLVGGVDEQYFGPGTRLTVT.

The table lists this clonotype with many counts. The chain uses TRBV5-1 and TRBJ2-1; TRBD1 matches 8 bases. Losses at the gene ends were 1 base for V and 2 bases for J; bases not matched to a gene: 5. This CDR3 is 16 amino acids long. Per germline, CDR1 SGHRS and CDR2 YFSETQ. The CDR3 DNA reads TGCGCCAGCAGCTTGCTCGGACAGGGAACCTACAATGAGCAGTTCTTC. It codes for CASSLLGQGTYNEQFF.

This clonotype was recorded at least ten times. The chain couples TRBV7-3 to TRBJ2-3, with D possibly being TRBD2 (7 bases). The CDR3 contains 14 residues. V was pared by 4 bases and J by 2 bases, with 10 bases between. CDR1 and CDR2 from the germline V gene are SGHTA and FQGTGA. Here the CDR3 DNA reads TGTGCCAGCAGCTCGCGGGGGCACACAGATACGCAGTATTTT. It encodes CASSSRGHTDTQYF. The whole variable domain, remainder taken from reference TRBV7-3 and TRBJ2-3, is GAGVSQTPSNKVTEKGKYVELRCDPISGHTALYWYRQSLGQGPEFLIYFQGTGAADDSGLPNDRFFAVRPEGSVSTLKIQRTERGDSAVYLCASSSRGHTDTQYFGPGTRLTVL.

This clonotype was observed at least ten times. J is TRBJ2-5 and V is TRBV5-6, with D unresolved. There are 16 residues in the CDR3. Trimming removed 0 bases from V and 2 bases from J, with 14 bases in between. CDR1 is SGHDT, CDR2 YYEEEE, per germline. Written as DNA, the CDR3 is TGTGCCAGCAGCTTGGAGGCAGAAAGAAAGCAAGAGACCCAGTACTTC. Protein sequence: CASSLEAERKQETQYF.

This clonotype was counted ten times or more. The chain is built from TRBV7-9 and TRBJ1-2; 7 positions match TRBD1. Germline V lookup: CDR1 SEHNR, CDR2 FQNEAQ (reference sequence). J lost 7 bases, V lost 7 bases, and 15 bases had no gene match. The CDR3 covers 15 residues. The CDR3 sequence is CASTLRDSSESGYTF. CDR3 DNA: TGTGCCAGCACCCTCCGGGACAGCTCCGAGAGTGGCTACACCTTC. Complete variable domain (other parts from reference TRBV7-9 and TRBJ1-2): DTGVSQNPRHKITKRGQNVTFRCDPISEHNRLYWYRQTLGQGPEFLTYFQNEAQLEKSRLLSDRFSAERPKGSFSTLEIQRTEQGDSAMYLCASTLRDSSESGYTFGSGTRLTVV.

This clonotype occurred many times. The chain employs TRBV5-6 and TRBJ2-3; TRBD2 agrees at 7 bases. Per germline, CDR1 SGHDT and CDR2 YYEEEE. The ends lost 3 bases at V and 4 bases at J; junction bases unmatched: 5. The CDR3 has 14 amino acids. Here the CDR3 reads CASSYPGLPDTQYF. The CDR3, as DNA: TGTGCCAGCAGCTACCCGGGACTACCAGATACGCAGTATTTT.

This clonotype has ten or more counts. The CDR3 region has the DNA TGCAGTGCTGCGGGACTCCACTCTGGAAACACCATATATTTT. Amino acids: CSAAGLHSGNTIYF. The chain uses TRBV20-1 and TRBJ1-3, with a tentative D call TRBD1 (5 bases). The V end lost 5 bases, the J end lost 0 bases, and 11 bases lay between the germline ends. CDR3 length equals 14 residues. Per the germline V gene, CDR1 is DFQATT and CDR2 is SNEGSKA (reference sequence).

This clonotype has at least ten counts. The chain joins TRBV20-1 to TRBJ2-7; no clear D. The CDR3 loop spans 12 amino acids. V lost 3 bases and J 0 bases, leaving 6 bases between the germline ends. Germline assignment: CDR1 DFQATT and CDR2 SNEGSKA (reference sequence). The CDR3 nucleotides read TGCAGTGCTAGGCCGCGCTCCTACGAGCAGTACTTC. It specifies CSARPRSYEQYF.

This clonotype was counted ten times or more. CDR3 region: CASSRHAYTDTQYF. In DNA, the CDR3 is TGTGCCAGCAGTCGACACGCCTACACAGATACGCAGTATTTT. The chain has TRBV12-3 or TRBV12-4 and TRBJ2-3; D ambiguous. The CDR3 loop spans 14 amino acids. The ends were cut back, 5 bases at V and 2 bases at J, with 11 bases in the middle.

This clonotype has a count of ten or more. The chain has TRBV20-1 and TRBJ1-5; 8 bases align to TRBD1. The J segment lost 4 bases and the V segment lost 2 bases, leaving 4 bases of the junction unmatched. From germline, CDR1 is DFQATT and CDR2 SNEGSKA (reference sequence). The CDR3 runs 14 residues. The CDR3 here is CSARLDRGNQPQHF. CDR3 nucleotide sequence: TGCAGTGCTAGACTTGACAGGGGTAATCAGCCCCAGCATTTT.

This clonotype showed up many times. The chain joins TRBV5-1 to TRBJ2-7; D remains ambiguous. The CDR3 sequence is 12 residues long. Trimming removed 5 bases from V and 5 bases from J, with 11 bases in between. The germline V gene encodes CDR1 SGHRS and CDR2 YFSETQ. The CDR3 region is CASRDNPHEQYF. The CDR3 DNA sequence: TGCGCCAGCAGAGACAATCCCCACGAGCAGTACTTC.

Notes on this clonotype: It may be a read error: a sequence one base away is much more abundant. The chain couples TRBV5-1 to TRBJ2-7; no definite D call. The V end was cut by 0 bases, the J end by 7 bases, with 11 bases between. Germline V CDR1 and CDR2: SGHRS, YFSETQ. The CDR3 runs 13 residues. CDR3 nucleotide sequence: TGCGCCAGCAGCTTGGAAAGGCTGGGGGAGCAGTACTTC. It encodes CASSLERLGEQYF.

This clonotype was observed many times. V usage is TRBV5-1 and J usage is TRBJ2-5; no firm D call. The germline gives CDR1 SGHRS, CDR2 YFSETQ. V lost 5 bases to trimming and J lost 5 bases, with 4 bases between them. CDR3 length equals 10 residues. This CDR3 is CASRTETQYF. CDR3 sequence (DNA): TGCGCCAGCAGGACGGAGACCCAGTACTTC.

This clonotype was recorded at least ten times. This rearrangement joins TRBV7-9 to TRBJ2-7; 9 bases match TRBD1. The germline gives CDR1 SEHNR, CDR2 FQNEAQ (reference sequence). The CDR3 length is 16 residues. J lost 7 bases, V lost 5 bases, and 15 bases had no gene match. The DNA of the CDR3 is TGTGCCAGCAGCCTAGGACAGGGGTGGCCTTCAGGGGAGCAGTACTTC. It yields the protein CASSLGQGWPSGEQYF.

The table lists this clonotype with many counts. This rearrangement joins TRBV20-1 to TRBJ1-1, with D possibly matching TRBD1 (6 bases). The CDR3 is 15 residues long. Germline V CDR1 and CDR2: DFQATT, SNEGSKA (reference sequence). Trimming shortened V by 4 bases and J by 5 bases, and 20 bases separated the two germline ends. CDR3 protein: CSATLPETGRTEAFF. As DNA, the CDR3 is TGCAGTGCTACCCTACCTGAGACAGGACGGACTGAAGCTTTCTTT.

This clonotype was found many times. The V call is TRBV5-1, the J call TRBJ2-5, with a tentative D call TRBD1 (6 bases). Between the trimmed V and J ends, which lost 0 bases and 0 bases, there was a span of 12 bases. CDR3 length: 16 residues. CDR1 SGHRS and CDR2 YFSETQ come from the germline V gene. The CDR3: CASSLEGTRNQETQYF. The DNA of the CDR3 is TGCGCCAGCAGCTTGGAAGGGACAAGAAACCAAGAGACCCAGTACTTC.

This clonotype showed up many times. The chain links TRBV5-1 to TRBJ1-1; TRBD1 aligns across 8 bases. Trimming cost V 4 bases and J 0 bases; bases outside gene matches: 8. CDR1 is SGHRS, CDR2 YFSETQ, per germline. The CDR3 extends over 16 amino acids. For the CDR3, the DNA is TGCGCCAGCAGCCTCCAGGGGGCTCGAATGAACACTGAAGCTTTCTTT. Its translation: CASSLQGARMNTEAFF.

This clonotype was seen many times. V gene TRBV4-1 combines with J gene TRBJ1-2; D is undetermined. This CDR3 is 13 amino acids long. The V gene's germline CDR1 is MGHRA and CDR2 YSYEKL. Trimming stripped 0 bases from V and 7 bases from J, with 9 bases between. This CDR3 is CASSQDSTAGYTF. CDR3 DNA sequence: TGCGCCAGCAGCCAAGATAGTACGGCTGGCTACACCTTC.